This TCR beta chain derives from a study of beta chain features in type 1 diabetes. Study-wide background: Across the samples, roughly 99 million sorted cells were examined in total.

CDR1 SGDLS and CDR2 YYNGEE come from the germline V gene. The CDR3 has 15 amino acids. Deletions cut 1 base from V and 1 base from J, with 9 bases between. Expressed TCRB transcripts were sequenced because the isolated RNA had all been reverse transcribed beforehand. The data were produced by immunoSEQ multiplex PCR, yet TCRdb's version contains in-frame clones alone and is incomplete. The repertoire holds roughly 400,000 clones, with around 14% as singletons. On this clone: What it binds is unknown. In the same sample, other DNA sequences code for this CDR3.

Findings and limits, study-wide: Type 1 diabetes patients had VDJ junctions that carried fewer insertions and more deletions. Shorter TCRB CDR3s, moderately but significantly so, were found in Type 1 diabetes patients in all four CD4+ subsets.

The origin of this receptor is a man younger than 45 in good health. This rearrangement joins TRBV9 to TRBJ2-1; no firm D call. The sequenced sample was naive CD4+ T cells from blood. CDR3 bases: TGTGCCAGCAGCGTACTAGGCGGTTCCTACAATGAGCAGTTCTTC. It codes for CASSVLGGSYNEQFF.